The text below deals with one T cell receptor beta chain. Its antigen is currently unknown. The germline V gene encodes CDR1 LNHDA and CDR2 SQIVND (reference sequence). The CDR3 length is 15 residues. V gave up 5 bases and J gave up 0 bases, with 11 bases separating them. These data originate in a study of T cell responses to AZD1222 COVID-19 vaccine. On the study more broadly: Recipients boosted at about 4 weeks or about 12 weeks are pooled. Study-level results: The donors showed a predominance of white British ancestry and of females, with possible underestimation of clonal diversity. Once two AZD1222 doses were given, Spike-specific TCR breadth and depth went up. Spike was spanned by vaccine-associated CD4 TCRs, with dominance at 160-218 and 743-854.

Clones were read by immunoSEQ multiplex PCR, and TCRdb kept only the in-frame ones, dropping some. The sample consists of under 200,000 clones, roughly 94% of them appearing once. The sequences come from peripheral blood, collected on day 0 of AZD1222 vaccination. This sequence was found in an adult in good health. V usage is TRBV19 and J usage is TRBJ1-5, with D hard to call. Written as DNA, the CDR3 is TGTGCCAGTAGTGGCAGTTATTATAGCAATCAGCCCCAGCATTTT. Protein sequence: CASSGSYYSNQPQHF.